This T cell receptor beta chain was recovered during a study of OX40 agonist ivuxolimab in advanced cancers. Study context: Earlier anti-PD-1, anti-PD-L1 or anti-CTLA-4 therapy was permitted; 30% to 45% had received some.

The trim removed 4 bases at V and 2 bases at J, leaving 31 bases unmatched. CDR3 size: 23 residues. As concerns this clone: The antigen is unknown.

The study, taken as a whole, reports: Clonal expansion by week 6 occurred in CD4+ and CD8+ blood T cells (at 0.1 to 3.0 mg/kg).

The data were produced by immunoSEQ multiplex PCR, yet TCRdb's version contains in-frame clones alone and is incomplete. This table holds 55,000 to 75,000 clones, 80% to 85% found once. The starting material was CD4+ or CD8+ T cells sorted from blood, obtained in a trial of the OX40 agonist ivuxolimab. The rearrangement uses TRBV23-1 and TRBJ2-5, with 7 bases lining up with TRBD1. TRBV23-1 carries the ORF label, with uncertain function. The sequence derives from an adult with an advanced solid tumor such as melanoma, head and neck, liver or kidney cancer. The CDR3 DNA follows: TGCGCCAGCAGTCTCGACAGGGTCTTGGCCGGTGGTTTTGTCGGCCGGCTACAAGAGACCCAGTACTTC. It translates to CASSLDRVLAGGFVGRLQETQYF.